This is a list of T cell receptor beta chains from one sample in a study of OX40 agonist ivuxolimab in advanced cancers. Some clones are missing from TCRdb's copy, which holds only in-frame ones; the method was immunoSEQ multiplex PCR. The profile shows about 48,000 clones, about 88% of them singletons. Sequenced material: CD4+ or CD8+ T cells sorted from blood, taken in a trial of the OX40 agonist ivuxolimab. The receptors derive from an adult with an advanced solid tumor such as melanoma, head and neck, liver or kidney cancer. The CDR3 runs from the conserved cysteine through the conserved F or W. D genes are given only for firm matches. A clone size is listed for some rows: how often the clone was seen (once, few, many), or a class if it is expanded.

clone size: NA
J gene: TRBJ2-5
V gene: TRBV18
D gene: NA
CDR3 protein: CASSQDQETQYF
CDR3 DNA: TGTGCCAGCTCACAGGACCAAGAGACCCAGTACTTC

clone size: NA
J gene: TRBJ1-1
V gene: TRBV6-6
D gene: NA
CDR3 protein: CASTLSGARNTEAFF
CDR3 DNA: TGTGCCAGCACCTTGTCGGGGGCAAGGAACACTGAAGCTTTCTTT

clone size: NA
J gene: TRBJ2-3
V gene: TRBV4-1
D gene: NA
CDR3 protein: CASSQGNRRDTQYF
CDR3 DNA: TGCGCCAGCAGCCAAGGGAATAGAAGAGATACGCAGTATTTT

clone size: NA
J gene: TRBJ1-2
V gene: TRBV19
D gene: TRBD1
CDR3 protein: CATTPRGAGGSLGYGYTF
CDR3 DNA: TGTGCCACGACACCTAGGGGGGCAGGGGGCTCCCTGGGGTATGGCTACACCTTC

clone size: NA
J gene: TRBJ2-7
V gene: TRBV6-1
D gene: TRBD2
CDR3 protein: CASSLKRGPYEQYF
CDR3 DNA: TGTGCCAGCAGTCTCAAGCGGGGGCCCTACGAGCAGTACTTC

clone size: NA
J gene: TRBJ2-1
V gene: TRBV9
D gene: NA
CDR3 protein: CASSGSGEPRNEQFF
CDR3 DNA: TGTGCCAGCAGCGGTTCAGGGGAGCCACGCAATGAGCAGTTCTTC

clone size: NA
J gene: TRBJ2-7
V gene: TRBV7-9
D gene: NA
CDR3 protein: CASSLGVGLKSYEQYF
CDR3 DNA: TGTGCCAGCAGCTTAGGAGTGGGACTCAAATCCTACGAGCAGTACTTC

clone size: NA
J gene: TRBJ2-5
V gene: TRBV29-1
D gene: NA
CDR3 protein: CSVLGVQGQETQYF
CDR3 DNA: TGCAGCGTTTTAGGGGTCCAGGGGCAAGAGACCCAGTACTTC

clone size: NA
J gene: TRBJ2-7
V gene: TRBV5-1
D gene: NA
CDR3 protein: CASSVGDGREPYEQYF
CDR3 DNA: TGCGCCAGCAGCGTCGGTGACGGCAGGGAACCCTACGAGCAGTACTTC

clone size: NA
J gene: TRBJ2-3
V gene: TRBV28
D gene: NA
CDR3 protein: CASSLETGTITDTQYF
CDR3 DNA: TGTGCCAGCAGTCTTGAAACCGGGACGATCACAGATACGCAGTATTTT

clone size: NA
J gene: TRBJ2-7
V gene: TRBV5-1
D gene: NA
CDR3 protein: CASSLGDEQYF
CDR3 DNA: TGCGCCAGCAGCTTGGGCGACGAGCAGTACTTC

clone size: NA
J gene: TRBJ1-3
V gene: TRBV5-1
D gene: NA
CDR3 protein: CASSRTRAFPEGDTIYF
CDR3 DNA: TGCGCCAGCAGCCGAACCCGGGCTTTTCCGGAGGGGGACACCATATATTTT

clone size: NA
J gene: TRBJ2-3
V gene: TRBV4-3
D gene: NA
CDR3 protein: CASSSQLLSSDTQYF
CDR3 DNA: TGCGCCAGCAGCTCACAACTACTTTCTTCAGATACGCAGTATTTT

clone size: NA
J gene: TRBJ2-7
V gene: TRBV7-9
D gene: NA
CDR3 protein: CASSSRQASYEQYF
CDR3 DNA: TGTGCCAGCAGCTCCCGACAGGCATCCTACGAGCAGTACTTC

clone size: NA
J gene: TRBJ2-7
V gene: TRBV7-9
D gene: NA
CDR3 protein: CASSLDGSSYEQYF
CDR3 DNA: TGTGCCAGCAGCTTAGACGGGAGCTCCTACGAGCAGTACTTC

clone size: NA
J gene: TRBJ2-1
V gene: TRBV4-3
D gene: TRBD1
CDR3 protein: CASSQESGRGWHEQFF
CDR3 DNA: TGCGCCAGCAGCCAAGAATCGGGCAGGGGGTGGCATGAGCAGTTCTTC

clone size: NA
J gene: TRBJ1-6
V gene: TRBV5-1
D gene: NA
CDR3 protein: CASSLDRDNSPLHF
CDR3 DNA: TGCGCCAGCAGCTTGGACAGGGATAATTCACCCCTCCACTTT

clone size: NA
J gene: TRBJ2-3
V gene: TRBV7-3
D gene: TRBD1
CDR3 protein: CASSLGQGGDTQYF
CDR3 DNA: TGTGCCAGCAGCCTCGGACAGGGAGGAGATACGCAGTATTTT

clone size: once
J gene: TRBJ1-6
V gene: TRBV28
D gene: NA
CDR3 protein: CASTNMRGTLHF
CDR3 DNA: TGTGCCAGCACTAATATGAGGGGGACCCTCCACTTT

clone size: NA
J gene: TRBJ2-3
V gene: TRBV27
D gene: NA
CDR3 protein: CASRLTFTDTQYF
CDR3 DNA: TGTGCCAGCAGGCTGACTTTCACAGATACGCAGTATTTT

clone size: NA
J gene: TRBJ1-1
V gene: TRBV4-3
D gene: NA
CDR3 protein: CASSQEVWVELGTEAFF
CDR3 DNA: TGCGCCAGCAGCCAAGAGGTGTGGGTGGAGTTGGGCACTGAAGCTTTCTTT

clone size: NA
J gene: TRBJ2-3
V gene: TRBV7-2
D gene: TRBD2
CDR3 protein: CASSKVAGGVGTQYF
CDR3 DNA: TGTGCCAGCAGCAAAGTAGCGGGAGGAGTGGGTACGCAGTATTTT

clone size: NA
J gene: TRBJ2-1
V gene: TRBV18
D gene: NA
CDR3 protein: CASSWTASDTGFF
CDR3 DNA: TGTGCCAGCTCTTGGACAGCGAGCGATACCGGGTTCTTC

clone size: NA
J gene: TRBJ1-1
V gene: TRBV11-2
D gene: NA
CDR3 protein: CASSLVGGEGTNTEAFF
CDR3 DNA: TGTGCCAGCAGCTTAGTCGGTGGGGAGGGTACGAACACTGAAGCTTTCTTT

clone size: NA
J gene: TRBJ1-1
V gene: TRBV2
D gene: TRBD1
CDR3 protein: CASSRPGQGRTEAFF
CDR3 DNA: TGTGCCAGCAGTCGACCCGGACAGGGAAGGACTGAAGCTTTCTTT

clone size: NA
J gene: TRBJ1-1
V gene: TRBV6-1
D gene: NA
CDR3 protein: CASSDQGDASEAFF
CDR3 DNA: TGTGCCAGCAGTGACCAGGGCGACGCTTCCGAAGCTTTCTTT

clone size: NA
J gene: TRBJ1-4
V gene: TRBV5-1
D gene: TRBD1
CDR3 protein: CASSPGQGAGANEKLFF
CDR3 DNA: TGCGCCAGCAGCCCCGGACAGGGGGCGGGGGCTAATGAAAAACTGTTTTTT

clone size: NA
J gene: TRBJ2-5
V gene: TRBV11-3
D gene: TRBD1
CDR3 protein: CASSSNSGTGMETQYF
CDR3 DNA: TGTGCCAGCAGCTCTAATTCCGGGACAGGGATGGAGACCCAGTACTTC

clone size: NA
J gene: TRBJ2-1
V gene: TRBV10-2
D gene: NA
CDR3 protein: CASDRGRAGGPSLNEQFF
CDR3 DNA: TGCGCCAGTGACAGGGGTAGGGCGGGAGGGCCATCTCTCAATGAGCAGTTCTTC

clone size: NA
J gene: TRBJ2-7
V gene: TRBV13
D gene: TRBD1
CDR3 protein: CASSPGTGAYEQYF
CDR3 DNA: TGTGCCAGCAGCCCAGGGACAGGGGCCTACGAGCAGTACTTC

clone size: once
J gene: TRBJ2-3
V gene: TRBV21-1
D gene: NA
CDR3 protein: CASSNKRQGGDTQYF
CDR3 DNA: TGTGCCAGCAGCAATAAGAGACAGGGAGGGGATACGCAGTATTTT

clone size: NA
J gene: TRBJ2-7
V gene: TRBV7-8
D gene: NA
CDR3 protein: CASSLTRAGGEQYF
CDR3 DNA: TGTGCCAGCAGCTTAACGAGGGCGGGTGGGGAGCAGTACTTC

clone size: NA
J gene: TRBJ2-5
V gene: TRBV7-9
D gene: NA
CDR3 protein: CASSLGGELQETQYF
CDR3 DNA: TGTGCCAGCAGCTTAGGTGGCGAGTTACAAGAGACCCAGTACTTC

clone size: few
J gene: TRBJ1-2
V gene: TRBV5-5
D gene: TRBD1
CDR3 protein: CASSDWTGGDYGYTF
CDR3 DNA: TGTGCCAGCAGCGACTGGACAGGGGGGGACTATGGCTACACCTTC

clone size: NA
J gene: TRBJ2-4
V gene: TRBV4-1
D gene: TRBD2
CDR3 protein: CASSQVAGGSIAKNIQYF
CDR3 DNA: TGCGCCAGCAGCCAAGTAGCGGGGGGGTCAATAGCCAAAAACATTCAGTACTTC

clone size: NA
J gene: TRBJ1-1
V gene: TRBV23-1
D gene: NA
CDR3 protein: CAGRPWEGGTEAFF
CDR3 DNA: TGCGCCGGAAGACCGTGGGAGGGGGGCACTGAAGCTTTCTTT

clone size: NA
J gene: TRBJ1-4
V gene: TRBV27
D gene: NA
CDR3 protein: CASSALRAGANEKLFF
CDR3 DNA: TGTGCCAGCAGCGCCCTCAGGGCTGGGGCTAATGAAAAACTGTTTTTT

clone size: NA
J gene: TRBJ2-1
V gene: TRBV14
D gene: NA
CDR3 protein: CASSLHQYNEQFF
CDR3 DNA: TGTGCCAGCAGTCTACACCAATACAATGAGCAGTTCTTC

clone size: NA
J gene: TRBJ1-2
V gene: TRBV28
D gene: TRBD1
CDR3 protein: CASSRLTTGADGYTF
CDR3 DNA: TGTGCCAGCAGCCGCCTTACGACAGGGGCGGATGGCTACACCTTC

clone size: NA
J gene: TRBJ2-1
V gene: TRBV5-4
D gene: TRBD2
CDR3 protein: CASSLSLAGGRVEQFF
CDR3 DNA: TGTGCCAGCAGCTTGAGCCTAGCGGGGGGGAGGGTTGAGCAGTTCTTC

clone size: NA
J gene: TRBJ1-1
V gene: TRBV6-6
D gene: TRBD1
CDR3 protein: CASSTQGGNTEAFF
CDR3 DNA: TGTGCCAGCAGTACCCAGGGGGGGAACACTGAAGCTTTCTTT

clone size: NA
J gene: TRBJ1-2
V gene: TRBV7-6
D gene: NA
CDR3 protein: CASSLMSGYNYGYTF
CDR3 DNA: TGTGCCAGCAGCCTCATGTCCGGGTACAACTATGGCTACACCTTC

clone size: few
J gene: TRBJ2-3
V gene: TRBV30
D gene: TRBD2
CDR3 protein: CAWSLLAGEADTQYF
CDR3 DNA: TGTGCCTGGAGTCTACTAGCGGGAGAGGCAGATACGCAGTATTTT

clone size: NA
J gene: TRBJ1-1
V gene: TRBV6-6
D gene: NA
CDR3 protein: CASSYSSPLYNQAFF
CDR3 DNA: TGTGCCAGCAGTTACTCATCCCCTCTCTATAATCAGGCTTTCTTT

clone size: NA
J gene: TRBJ2-5
V gene: TRBV27
D gene: NA
CDR3 protein: CASRGGGKYQETQYF
CDR3 DNA: TGTGCCAGCAGGGGGGGCGGGAAGTACCAAGAGACCCAGTACTTC

clone size: NA
J gene: TRBJ2-2
V gene: TRBV7-6
D gene: NA
CDR3 protein: CASSLAPPGLNTGELFF
CDR3 DNA: TGTGCCAGCAGCTTAGCACCCCCGGGACTCAACACCGGGGAGCTGTTTTTT

clone size: NA
J gene: TRBJ2-5
V gene: TRBV11-3
D gene: NA
CDR3 protein: CASSSYRRQETQYF
CDR3 DNA: TGTGCCAGCAGCTCTTACAGGCGGCAAGAGACCCAGTACTTC

clone size: NA
J gene: TRBJ2-1
V gene: TRBV10-1
D gene: NA
CDR3 protein: CASSEGELDYNEQFF
CDR3 DNA: TGCGCCAGCAGTGAGGGGGAGTTGGACTACAATGAGCAGTTCTTC